This T cell receptor beta chain was captured by sequencing in a study of response to subunit inactivated influenza vaccine. As concerns this clonotype: Its antigen is undetermined.

MiXCR, run by TCRdb on the RT-PCR reads, gives a single entry per CDR3 protein. The top ten clones hold approximately 11% of a sample with about 780,000 distinct CDR3 sequences, about a fifth of them seen once. Findings and caveats of the study: The authors offered the suggestion that each seasonal influenza vaccination recruits few new T cells.

The V end was cut by 0 bases, the J end by 3 bases, with 9 bases between. This CDR3 contains 14 residues. Germline V gives CDR1 SGHRS, CDR2 YFSETQ. The J gene is TRBJ1-2, the V gene TRBV5-1; D is possibly TRBD1 (6 bases). This clonotype was obtained from a man aged 50 to 59 who received an inactivated influenza vaccine. This specimen was PBMCs from blood, taken 4 to 6 days after vaccination. The DNA for the CDR3 is TGCGCCAGCAGCTTGGGGCCAGGGGACTATGGCTACACCTTC. Amino acids: CASSLGPGDYGYTF.